A selection of T cell receptor beta chains follows, all from one sample in a study of shared clonotypes between healthy human individuals. Repertoires were generated with immunoSEQ multiplex PCR, while TCRdb's copy carries only in-frame clones and drops some. The data hold millions of clones, with 90% to 95% observed a single time. Sample: naive CD4+ T cells sorted from blood. The receptor set was obtained from a man younger than 35 in good health. The CDR3 runs from the conserved cysteine through the conserved F or W. D genes are given only for firm matches. For some rows the clone size is stated as once, few or many, or as a class when expanded; others skip it.

d_call: .; v_call: TRBV7-8; cdr3_length: 14; clone_size: .; j_call: TRBJ2-5; cdr3_nt: TGTGCCAGCAGAGATACAGGGTCCGGAGAGACCCAGTACTTC; cdr3_aa: CASRDTGSGETQYF
d_call: TRBD2; v_call: TRBV28; cdr3_length: 17; clone_size: .; j_call: TRBJ2-1; cdr3_nt: TGTGCCAGCAGAACATCGGAGGCTAGCGGGGCCTACAATGAGCAGTTCTTC; cdr3_aa: CASRTSEASGAYNEQFF
d_call: TRBD1; v_call: TRBV19; cdr3_length: 14; clone_size: .; j_call: TRBJ2-2; cdr3_nt: TGTGCCAGTAGTCGGGACAGGAGCACCGGGGAGCTGTTTTTT; cdr3_aa: CASSRDRSTGELFF
d_call: .; v_call: TRBV10-3; cdr3_length: 14; clone_size: once; j_call: TRBJ1-6; cdr3_nt: TGTGCCATCAGCGCGCAGGGTGGGAATTCACCCCTCCACTTT; cdr3_aa: CAISAQGGNSPLHF
d_call: .; v_call: TRBV10-3; cdr3_length: 15; clone_size: .; j_call: TRBJ1-5; cdr3_nt: TGTGCCATCAGTGAAACACGGGACGGCAATCAGCCCCAGCATTTT; cdr3_aa: CAISETRDGNQPQHF
d_call: .; v_call: TRBV10-3; cdr3_length: 13; clone_size: .; j_call: TRBJ1-5; cdr3_nt: TGTGCCATCAGTGGGTCAGGCAATCAGCCCCAGCATTTT; cdr3_aa: CAISGSGNQPQHF
d_call: .; v_call: TRBV19; cdr3_length: 13; clone_size: .; j_call: TRBJ1-3; cdr3_nt: TGTGCCAGTAGCACAGGAAGAGGAAACACCATATATTTT; cdr3_aa: CASSTGRGNTIYF
d_call: .; v_call: TRBV4-3; cdr3_length: 12; clone_size: .; j_call: TRBJ1-1; cdr3_nt: TGCGCCAGCAGCCAAGTGGGGAGTGGGGCTTTCTTT; cdr3_aa: CASSQVGSGAFF
d_call: .; v_call: TRBV7-2; cdr3_length: 14; clone_size: .; j_call: TRBJ2-1; cdr3_nt: TGTGCCAGCAGCATATCCGGGACTCGCAATGAGCAGTTCTTC; cdr3_aa: CASSISGTRNEQFF
d_call: .; v_call: TRBV9; cdr3_length: 14; clone_size: .; j_call: TRBJ1-2; cdr3_nt: TGTGCCAGCAGCGAGGACCACGGACAACGGGGCTACACCTTC; cdr3_aa: CASSEDHGQRGYTF
d_call: .; v_call: TRBV18; cdr3_length: 12; clone_size: .; j_call: TRBJ2-5; cdr3_nt: TGTGCCAGCTCACTTGGACAGGAGACCCAGTACTTC; cdr3_aa: CASSLGQETQYF
d_call: .; v_call: TRBV7-6; cdr3_length: 19; clone_size: .; j_call: TRBJ2-2; cdr3_nt: TGTGCCAGCAGCTTAGCGGGATTATCCCGGGACCCCCGCACCGGGGAGCTGTTTTTT; cdr3_aa: CASSLAGLSRDPRTGELFF
d_call: .; v_call: TRBV19; cdr3_length: 16; clone_size: .; j_call: TRBJ1-4; cdr3_nt: TGTGCCAGTAGCTCCTCCGACATTTCCGACTGGGGAAAACTGTTTTTT; cdr3_aa: CASSSSDISDWGKLFF
d_call: .; v_call: TRBV27; cdr3_length: 15; clone_size: .; j_call: TRBJ1-6; cdr3_nt: TGTGCCAGCAGTCCCGCCGGGGTGGGGAATTCACCCCTCCACTTT; cdr3_aa: CASSPAGVGNSPLHF
d_call: .; v_call: TRBV18; cdr3_length: 15; clone_size: .; j_call: TRBJ1-3; cdr3_nt: TGTGCCAGCTCACCAACAGGGATCCCTGGAAACACCATATATTTT; cdr3_aa: CASSPTGIPGNTIYF
d_call: .; v_call: TRBV2; cdr3_length: 10; clone_size: .; j_call: TRBJ1-1; cdr3_nt: TGTGCCAGCAGTGTTTCGAAAGCTTTCTTT; cdr3_aa: CASSVSKAFF
d_call: TRBD2; v_call: TRBV5-4; cdr3_length: 17; clone_size: .; j_call: TRBJ2-3; cdr3_nt: TGTGCCAGCAGCAAGGCGACTAGCGGGGGGAGCACAGATACGCAGTATTTT; cdr3_aa: CASSKATSGGSTDTQYF